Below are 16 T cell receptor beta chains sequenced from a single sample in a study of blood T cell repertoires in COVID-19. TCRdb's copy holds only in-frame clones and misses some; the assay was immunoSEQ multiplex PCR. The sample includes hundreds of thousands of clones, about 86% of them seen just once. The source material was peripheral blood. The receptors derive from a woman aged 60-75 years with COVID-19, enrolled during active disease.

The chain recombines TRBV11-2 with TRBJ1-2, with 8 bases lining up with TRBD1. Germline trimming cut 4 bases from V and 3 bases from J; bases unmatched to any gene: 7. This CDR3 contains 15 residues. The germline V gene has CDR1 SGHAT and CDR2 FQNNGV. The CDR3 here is CASSSLTGGYYGYTF. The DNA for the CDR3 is TGTGCCAGCAGCTCGTTAACAGGGGGGTACTATGGCTACACCTTC.

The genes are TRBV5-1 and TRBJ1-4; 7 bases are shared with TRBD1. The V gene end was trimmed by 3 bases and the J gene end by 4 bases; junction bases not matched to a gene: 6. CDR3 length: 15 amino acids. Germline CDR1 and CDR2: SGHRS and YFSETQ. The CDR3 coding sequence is TGCGCCAGCAGCTGGACCGGGACAGTTAATGAAAAACTGTTTTTT. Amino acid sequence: CASSWTGTVNEKLFF.

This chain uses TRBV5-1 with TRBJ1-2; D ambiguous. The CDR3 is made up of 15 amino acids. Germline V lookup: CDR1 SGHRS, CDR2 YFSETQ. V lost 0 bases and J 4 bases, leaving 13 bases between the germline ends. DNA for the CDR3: TGCGCCAGCAGCTTGGTCGCGAGGGATCCCTATGGCTACACCTTC. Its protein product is CASSLVARDPYGYTF.

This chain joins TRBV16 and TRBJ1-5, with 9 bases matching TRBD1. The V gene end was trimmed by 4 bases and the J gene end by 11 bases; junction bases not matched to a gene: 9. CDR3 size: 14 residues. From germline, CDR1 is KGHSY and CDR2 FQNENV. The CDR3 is CASSLTGTGRAQHF. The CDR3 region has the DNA TGTGCCAGCAGCCTAACCGGGACAGGGAGGGCCCAGCATTTT.

The CDR3 reads CASGLLLGTGLGNTIYF. In DNA form, the CDR3 reads TGTGCTAGTGGGCTCCTCCTTGGGACAGGGTTAGGAAACACCATATATTTT. The chain is built from TRBV12-5 and TRBJ1-3; 9 bases agree with TRBD1. The CDR3 has 17 residues. Germline CDR1 LGHNT, CDR2 FRNRAP. The V and J ends lost 6 bases and 4 bases, in that order; junction bases with no gene match: 13. The whole variable domain, filled in from reference TRBV12-5 and TRBJ1-3, reads DARVTQTPRHKVTEMGQEVTMRCQPILGHNTVFWYRQTMMQGLELLAYFRNRAPLDDSGMPKDRFSAEMPDATLATLKIQPSEPRDSAVYFCASGLLLGTGLGNTIYFGEGSWLTVV.

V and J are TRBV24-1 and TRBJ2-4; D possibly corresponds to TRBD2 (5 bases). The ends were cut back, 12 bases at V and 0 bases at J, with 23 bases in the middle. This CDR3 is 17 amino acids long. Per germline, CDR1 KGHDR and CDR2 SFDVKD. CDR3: CAPFGVRGSLAKNIQYF. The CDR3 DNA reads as TGTGCCCCATTCGGGGTCCGGGGTTCCTTAGCCAAAAACATTCAGTACTTC.

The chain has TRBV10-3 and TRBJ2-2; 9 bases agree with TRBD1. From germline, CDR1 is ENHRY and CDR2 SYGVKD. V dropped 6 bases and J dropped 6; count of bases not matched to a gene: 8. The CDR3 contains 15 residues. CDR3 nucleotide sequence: TGTGCCATCAGGTCTCGGGACAGGGTATCCGGGGAGCTGTTTTTT. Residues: CAIRSRDRVSGELFF.

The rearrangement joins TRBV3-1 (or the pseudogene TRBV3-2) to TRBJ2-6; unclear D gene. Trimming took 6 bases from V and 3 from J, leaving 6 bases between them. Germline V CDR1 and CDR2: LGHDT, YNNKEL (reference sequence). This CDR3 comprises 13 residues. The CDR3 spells CASRLLGANVLTF. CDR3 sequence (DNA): TGTGCCAGCAGGTTACTTGGGGCCAACGTCCTGACTTTC.

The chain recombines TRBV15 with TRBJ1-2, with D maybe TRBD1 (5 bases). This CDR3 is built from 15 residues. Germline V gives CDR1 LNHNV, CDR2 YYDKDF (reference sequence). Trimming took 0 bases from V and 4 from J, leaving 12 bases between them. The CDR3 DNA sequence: TGTGCCACCAGCAGAGATCAGGGTCTCGGCTATGGCTACACCTTC. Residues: CATSRDQGLGYGYTF. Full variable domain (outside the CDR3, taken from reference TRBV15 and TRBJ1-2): DAMVIQNPRYQVTQFGKPVTLSCSQTLNHNVMYWYQQKSSQAPKLLFHYYDKDFNNEADTPDNFQSRRPNTSFCFLDIRSPGLGDTAMYLCATSRDQGLGYGYTFGSGTRLTVV.

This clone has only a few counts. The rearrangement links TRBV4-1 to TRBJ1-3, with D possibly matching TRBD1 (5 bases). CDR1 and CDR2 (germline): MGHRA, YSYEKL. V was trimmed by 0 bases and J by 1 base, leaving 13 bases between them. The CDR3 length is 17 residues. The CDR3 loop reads CASSQDVIGGSGNTIYF. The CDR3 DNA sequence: TGCGCCAGCAGCCAAGATGTGATCGGGGGGTCTGGAAACACCATATATTTT.

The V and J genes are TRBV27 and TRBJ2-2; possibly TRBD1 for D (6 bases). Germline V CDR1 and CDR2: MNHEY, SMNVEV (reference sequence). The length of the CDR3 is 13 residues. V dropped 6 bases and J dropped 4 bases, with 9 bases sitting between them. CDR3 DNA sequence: TGTGCCAGCAGACAGGGACCCACCGGGGAGCTGTTTTTT. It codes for CASRQGPTGELFF.

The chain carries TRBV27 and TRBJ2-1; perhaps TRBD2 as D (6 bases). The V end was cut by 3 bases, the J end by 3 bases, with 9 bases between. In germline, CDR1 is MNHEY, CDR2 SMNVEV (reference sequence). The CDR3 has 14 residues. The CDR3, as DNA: TGTGCCAGCAGTTTTACGGGGGACTACAATGAGCAGTTCTTC. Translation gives CASSFTGDYNEQFF.

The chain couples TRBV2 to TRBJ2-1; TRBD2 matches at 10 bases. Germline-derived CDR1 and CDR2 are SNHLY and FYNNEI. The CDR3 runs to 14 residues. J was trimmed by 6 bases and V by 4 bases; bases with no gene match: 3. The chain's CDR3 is CASSASGGANEQFF. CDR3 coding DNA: TGTGCCAGCAGTGCGAGCGGGGGGGCCAATGAGCAGTTCTTC.

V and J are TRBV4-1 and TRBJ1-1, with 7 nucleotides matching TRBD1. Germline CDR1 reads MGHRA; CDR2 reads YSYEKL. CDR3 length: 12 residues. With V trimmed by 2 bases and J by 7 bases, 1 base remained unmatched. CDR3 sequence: CASSQWTGEAFF. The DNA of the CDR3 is TGCGCCAGCAGCCAATGGACAGGTGAAGCTTTCTTT.

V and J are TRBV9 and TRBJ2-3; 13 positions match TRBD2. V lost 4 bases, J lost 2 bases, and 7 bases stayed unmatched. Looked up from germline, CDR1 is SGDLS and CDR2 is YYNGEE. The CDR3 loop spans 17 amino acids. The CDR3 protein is CASSLPGTSGDTDTQYF. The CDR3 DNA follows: TGTGCCAGCAGCCTTCCAGGGACTAGCGGGGACACAGATACGCAGTATTTT.

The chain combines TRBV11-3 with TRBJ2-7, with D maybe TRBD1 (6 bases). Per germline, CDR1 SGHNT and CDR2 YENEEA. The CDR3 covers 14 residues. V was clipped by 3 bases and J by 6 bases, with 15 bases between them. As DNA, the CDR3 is TGTGCCAGCAGCTTTAAAGCCAGGGGTGCCGAGCAGTACTTC. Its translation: CASSFKARGAEQYF.